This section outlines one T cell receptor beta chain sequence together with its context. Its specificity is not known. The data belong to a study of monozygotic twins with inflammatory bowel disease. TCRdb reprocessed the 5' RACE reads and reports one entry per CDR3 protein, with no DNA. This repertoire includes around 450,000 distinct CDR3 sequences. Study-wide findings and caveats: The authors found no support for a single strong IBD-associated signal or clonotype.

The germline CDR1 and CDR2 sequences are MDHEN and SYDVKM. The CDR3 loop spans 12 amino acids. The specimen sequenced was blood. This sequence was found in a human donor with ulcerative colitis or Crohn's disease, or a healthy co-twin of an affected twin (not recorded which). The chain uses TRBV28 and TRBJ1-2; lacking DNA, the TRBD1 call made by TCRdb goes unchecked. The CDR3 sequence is CASRRGADGYTF.